This T cell receptor beta chain is from a study of Graves' ophthalmopathy and Graves' hyperthyroidism. Study-wide context: Peripheral blood sampling preceded any treatment and occurred at initial diagnosis. Study results and limitations: Blood was where most expanded thyroid clonotypes above 0.001 frequency also turned up.

Hyperthyroidism counted as stable given no ophthalmopathy within 18 months of follow-up. Each hyperthyroidism patient was newly diagnosed, with under 2 months' duration, and aged 18 to 65. RNA transcripts served as template for amplifying TCR beta CDR3 sequences. First-round RT-PCR used HTBI primers; second-round multiplex PCR followed. TCRdb redid the calling of the multiplex PCR reads with MiXCR, one entry per CDR3 protein. Of roughly 410,000 distinct CDR3 sequences in the sample, roughly 14% were seen once. Germline CDR1 SGHTA, CDR2 FQGNSA. The CDR3 has 15 amino acids. Trimming cost V 7 bases and J 5 bases, with 17 bases left between them. To note about this clonotype: Its target is unknown.

The specimen was peripheral blood. The chain has TRBV7-2 and TRBJ2-2, with no clear D. The source of this sequence is a woman between 18 and 29 years old with stable Graves' hyperthyroidism. The CDR3 reads CASTTTRLRTGELFF. The CDR3 DNA follows: TGTGCCAGCACCACTACCCGATTAAGGACCGGGGAGCTGTTTTTT. Full variable domain (rest looked up from reference TRBV7-2 and TRBJ2-2): GAGVSQSPSNKVTEKGKDVELRCDPISGHTALYWYRQSLGQGLEFLIYFQGNSAPDKSGLPSDRFSAERTGGSVSTLTIQRTQQEDSAVYLCASTTTRLRTGELFFGEGSRLTVL.